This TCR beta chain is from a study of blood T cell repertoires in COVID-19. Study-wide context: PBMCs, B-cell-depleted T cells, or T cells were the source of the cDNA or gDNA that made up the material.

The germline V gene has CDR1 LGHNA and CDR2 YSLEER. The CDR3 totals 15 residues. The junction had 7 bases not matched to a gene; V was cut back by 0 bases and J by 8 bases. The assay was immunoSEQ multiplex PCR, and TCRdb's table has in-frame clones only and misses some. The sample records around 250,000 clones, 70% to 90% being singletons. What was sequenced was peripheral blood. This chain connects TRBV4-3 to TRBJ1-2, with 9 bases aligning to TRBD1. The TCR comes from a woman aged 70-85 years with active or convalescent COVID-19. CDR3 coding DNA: TGCGCCAGCAGCCAAGAGGCCGGGACAGGGAACGGCTACACCTTC. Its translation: CASSQEAGTGNGYTF.